This T cell receptor (beta chain) was captured in a study of blood T cells in healthy people across ages. V lost 3 bases to trimming and J lost 2 bases, with 11 bases between them. Germline-derived CDR1 and CDR2 are GTSNPN and SVGIG (reference sequence). The CDR3 length is 13 residues. A second PCR, run for about 7 to 11 cycles, used a sample-barcoded 5' primer plus a J-beta primer mix. A 12-random-nucleotide template-switch adaptor tagged each cDNA molecule. No fewer than 3 million CDR3-containing paired-end reads came from each sample. TCRdb reanalysed the 5' RACE reads using MiXCR and keeps one entry per CDR3 protein. The sample contains roughly 410,000 distinct CDR3 sequences, roughly half of which appear only once.

The rearrangement links TRBV30 to TRBJ2-7; the D gene is possibly TRBD1 (5 bases). The TCR sequence derives from a man aged 55-75 years in good health. Sequencing was done on a sample of blood. The CDR3 here is CAWREGATYEQYF. CDR3 bases: TGTGCCTGGAGGGAAGGGGCAACCTACGAGCAGTACTTC. Looking up the rest from reference TRBV30 and TRBJ2-7 gives the full variable domain: SQTIHQWPATLVQPVGSPLSLECTVEGTSNPNLYWYRQAAGRGLQLLFYSVGIGQISSEVPQNLSASRPQDRQFILSSKKLLLSDSGFYLCAWREGATYEQYFGPGTRLTVT.